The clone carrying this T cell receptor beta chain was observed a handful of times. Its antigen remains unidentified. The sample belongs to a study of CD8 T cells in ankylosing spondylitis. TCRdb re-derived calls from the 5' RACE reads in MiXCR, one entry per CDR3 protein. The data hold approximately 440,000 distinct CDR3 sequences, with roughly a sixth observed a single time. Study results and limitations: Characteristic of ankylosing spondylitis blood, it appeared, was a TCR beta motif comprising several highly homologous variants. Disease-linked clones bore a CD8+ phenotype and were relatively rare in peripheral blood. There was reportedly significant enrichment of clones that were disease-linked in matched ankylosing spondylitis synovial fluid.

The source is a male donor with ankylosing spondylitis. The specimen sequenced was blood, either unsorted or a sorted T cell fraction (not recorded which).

The CDR3 DNA reads TGTGCCAGCAGTTTAATTGGGACTACTGGACCCACAGATACGCAGTATTTT. Amino acid sequence: CASSLIGTTGPTDTQYF. The chain employs TRBV25-1 and TRBJ2-3, with 7 bases matching TRBD2. V lost 5 bases and J lost 2; bases outside the gene matches: 13. CDR1 is MGHDK and CDR2 is SYGVNS in the germline V gene. The CDR3 is 17 amino acids.